Listed here are 18 T cell receptor beta chains from one sample, sequenced in a study of cytomegalovirus exposure and HLA in healthy donors. The PCR made use of 60 Vbeta and 13 Jbeta primers. Assay: immunoSEQ multiplex PCR; the TCRdb copy retains only in-frame clones and omits some. The sample holds more than 150,000 clones, approximately 79% seen once. The sample comprised PBMCs. These receptors all stem from a man aged 50 to 59 in good health and CMV-seropositive.

This chain links TRBV7-2 with TRBJ1-1; the D gene is possibly TRBD1 (5 bases). The CDR3 extends over 13 amino acids. Germline CDR1 and CDR2: SGHTA and FQGNSA. With 11 bases removed from V and 1 base from J, the gap between germline ends came to 14 bases. The CDR3 DNA reads as TGTGCCGGTGCAGGGATGAAGAACACTGAAGCTTTCTTT. Translated: CAGAGMKNTEAFF.

This chain joins TRBV7-2 and TRBJ2-5; D is unclear. The V gene lost 1 base and the J gene lost 3 bases, with 15 bases spanning the gap. Germline-derived CDR1 and CDR2 are SGHTA and FQGNSA. The CDR3 runs to 16 residues. CDR3 sequence (DNA): TGTGCCAGCAGCTTAGAGTTTGGCGGAATAAAAGAGACCCAGTACTTC. It codes for CASSLEFGGIKETQYF.

This clone appeared a few times. The DNA of the CDR3 is TGTGCCACCAGCAGAGAGGGCCTGGGGACAGCTAATCAGCCCCAGCATTTT. It is translated as CATSREGLGTANQPQHF. This chain links TRBV15 with TRBJ1-5, with TRBD1 matching 7 bases. The germline V gene encodes CDR1 LNHNV and CDR2 YYDKDF (reference sequence). V lost 0 bases to trimming and J lost 4 bases; unmatched junction nucleotides: 9. The CDR3 length is 17 residues.

The gene calls are TRBV9 and TRBJ2-1; TRBD1 aligns across 8 bases. J gave up 0 bases and V 6 bases, and 5 bases lay outside the gene matches. CDR1 and CDR2 (germline): SGDLS, YYNGEE. The CDR3 length is 15 residues. CDR3 in amino acids: CASTETGGSYNEQFF. The DNA of the CDR3 is TGTGCCAGCACCGAAACAGGGGGCTCCTACAATGAGCAGTTCTTC.

The CDR3 DNA is TGTGCCATCAGTGAGTCTGATTATAGGGGACAGGCAGACTACGAGCAGTACTTC. It specifies CAISESDYRGQADYEQYF. The chain joins TRBV10-3 to TRBJ2-7; TRBD1 matches 8 bases. V dropped 0 bases and J dropped 3; count of bases not matched to a gene: 13. Per germline, CDR1 ENHRY and CDR2 SYGVKD. The CDR3 has 18 amino acids.

The table lists this clone with a few counts. V and J are TRBV29-1 and TRBJ2-7, with TRBD1 as a possible D gene (6 bases). Germline V gene lookup returns CDR1 SQVTM and CDR2 ANQGSEA. The CDR3 loop spans 11 amino acids. The germline V and J ends were trimmed by 5 bases and 6 bases, with 11 bases remaining between them. CDR3 in amino acids: CSVSRGPEQYF. CDR3 DNA: TGCAGCGTTAGCAGGGGTCCCGAGCAGTACTTC.

This clone was counted a few times. The junction departs from germline at one end; a sequencing error may be responsible. The rearrangement uses TRBV7-9 and TRBJ2-7, with 8 bases lining up with TRBD1. Germline V gene data show CDR1 as SEHNR and CDR2 as FQNEAQ (reference sequence). This CDR3 region has 15 residues. CDR3 residues: CSSSLGTGPSAEQYF. In DNA, the CDR3 is TGTTCCAGCAGCTTAGGGACAGGACCTTCGGCCGAGCAGTACTTC.

The chain employs TRBV5-4 and TRBJ2-1, with 12 nucleotides matching TRBD2. V trimming: 3 bases; J trimming: 10 bases; junction bases outside the gene matches: 11. This CDR3 contains 16 residues. Germline V gene data show CDR1 as SGHNT and CDR2 as YYREEE (reference sequence). The CDR3 sequence is CASSYGTSGFKTEQFF. In DNA, the CDR3 is TGTGCCAGCAGCTACGGGACTAGCGGGTTCAAGACCGAGCAGTTCTTC.

The chain combines TRBV9 with TRBJ2-1; 8 nucleotides agree with TRBD1. V shed 0 bases and J 1 base; nucleotides not matched to a gene: 6. Per germline, CDR1 SGDLS and CDR2 YYNGEE. The CDR3 extends over 17 amino acids. CDR3 loop: CASSVVAGGDSYNEQFF. As DNA, the CDR3 is TGTGCCAGCAGCGTAGTGGCAGGGGGCGATTCCTACAATGAGCAGTTCTTC.

The V call is TRBV15, the J call TRBJ1-6; 8 positions agree with TRBD1. The J segment lost 6 bases and the V segment lost 3 bases, leaving 4 bases of the junction unmatched. Germline V gene data show CDR1 as LNHNV and CDR2 as YYDKDF (reference sequence). This CDR3 has 15 residues. CDR3 DNA sequence: TGTGCCACCAGCAGGGGACAGGTGACTAATTCACCCCTCCACTTT. Translated: CATSRGQVTNSPLHF. Full variable domain (missing parts from reference TRBV15 and TRBJ1-6): DAMVIQNPRYQVTQFGKPVTLSCSQTLNHNVMYWYQQKSSQAPKLLFHYYDKDFNNEADTPDNFQSRRPNTSFCFLDIRSPGLGDTAMYLCATSRGQVTNSPLHFGNGTRLTVT.

The J gene is TRBJ2-1, the V gene TRBV7-9, with 8 bases that match TRBD2. The trim removed 5 bases at V and 2 bases at J, leaving 5 bases unmatched. Looked up from germline, CDR1 is SEHNR and CDR2 is FQNEAQ (reference sequence). This CDR3 contains 15 residues. The CDR3 DNA sequence: TGTGCCAGCAGCCCACCGGGACTAGCCTACAATGAGCAGTTCTTC. This sequence encodes CASSPPGLAYNEQFF.

The table lists this clone with a count of one. This sequence joins TRBV30 and TRBJ2-1, with 9 bases lining up with TRBD2. The CDR3 is 15 amino acids. V gave up 0 bases and J gave up 12 bases; unmatched junction bases: 12. Germline values: CDR1 GTSNPN, CDR2 SVGIG (reference sequence). The CDR3 nucleotides read TGTGCCTGGAGTGTGTTACTAGCGGGTTATATGCCGCAGTTCTTC. Protein: CAWSVLLAGYMPQFF. The whole variable domain, remainder taken from reference TRBV30 and TRBJ2-1, is SQTIHQWPATLVQPVGSPLSLECTVEGTSNPNLYWYRQAAGRGLQLLFYSVGIGQISSEVPQNLSASRPQDRQFILSSKKLLLSDSGFYLCAWSVLLAGYMPQFFGPGTRLTVL.

V and J are TRBV7-8 and TRBJ2-5, with 12 bases matching TRBD2. CDR1 SGHVS and CDR2 FQNEAQ come from the germline V gene. This CDR3 region has 18 residues. With V trimmed by 3 bases and J by 3 bases, 11 bases remained unmatched. As DNA, the CDR3 is TGTGCCAGCAGCTTGGGACTAGCGGGCGGCATTTGGAAAGAGACCCAGTACTTC. Protein sequence: CASSLGLAGGIWKETQYF.

This chain uses TRBV6-5 with TRBJ2-4; D gene uncertain. Germline lookup yields CDR1 MNHEY and CDR2 SVGAGI. CDR3 size: 11 residues. The V end was cut by 7 bases, the J end by 8 bases, with 9 bases between. CDR3 bases: TGTGCCAGCACCCACAGTGACATTCAGTACTTC. Translated: CASTHSDIQYF.

The chain recombines TRBV5-5 with TRBJ1-4; 8 bases are a match to TRBD1. Looked up from germline, CDR1 is SGHKS and CDR2 is YYEKEE (reference sequence). V was pared by 2 bases and J by 5 bases, with 2 bases of the junction left unmatched. The CDR3 is 14 amino acids. The CDR3 DNA reads TGTGCCAGCAGCTTACGGACAGGGAATGAAAAACTGTTTTTT. Protein sequence: CASSLRTGNEKLFF. Full variable domain (missing parts from reference TRBV5-5 and TRBJ1-4): DAGVTQSPTHLIKTRGQQVTLRCSPISGHKSVSWYQQVLGQGPQFIFQYYEKEERGRGNFPDRFSARQFPNYSSELNVNALLLGDSALYLCASSLRTGNEKLFFGSGTQLSVL.

This rearrangement joins TRBV5-8 to TRBJ2-2; TRBD1 matches 8 bases. V gave up 4 bases and J gave up 3 bases; unmatched junction bases: 5. Per the germline V gene, CDR1 is SGHTS and CDR2 is YDEGEE. This CDR3 spans 15 amino acids. CDR3 region: CASSLGQGYTGELFF. The CDR3, as DNA: TGTGCCAGCAGCCTAGGACAGGGTTACACCGGGGAGCTGTTTTTT.

V is TRBV7-9 and J is TRBJ2-6; weak D call: TRBD1 (5 bases). The CDR3 runs 19 residues. Germline values: CDR1 SEHNR, CDR2 FQNEAQ (reference sequence). V was clipped by 5 bases and J by 0 bases, with 20 bases between them. The CDR3 spells CASSNRLPRVNSGANVLTF. CDR3 bases: TGTGCCAGCAGCAACAGGCTACCTAGGGTTAACTCTGGGGCCAACGTCCTGACTTTC. Full variable domain (outside the CDR3, taken from reference TRBV7-9 and TRBJ2-6): DTGVSQNPRHKITKRGQNVTFRCDPISEHNRLYWYRQTLGQGPEFLTYFQNEAQLEKSRLLSDRFSAERPKGSFSTLEIQRTEQGDSAMYLCASSNRLPRVNSGANVLTFGAGSRLTVL.

The genes are TRBV9 and TRBJ1-4; weak D call: TRBD1 (6 bases). The CDR3 runs 14 residues. The V gene's germline CDR1 is SGDLS and CDR2 YYNGEE. The V end was cut by 4 bases, the J end by 4 bases, with 11 bases between. CDR3 DNA: TGTGCCAGCAGCCACGGGACACTTAATGAAAAACTGTTTTTT. This encodes CASSHGTLNEKLFF. Looking up the rest from reference TRBV9 and TRBJ1-4 gives the full variable domain: DSGVTQTPKHLITATGQRVTLRCSPRSGDLSVYWYQQSLDQGLQFLIQYYNGEERAKGNILERFSAQQFPDLHSELNLSSLELGDSALYFCASSHGTLNEKLFFGSGTQLSVL.